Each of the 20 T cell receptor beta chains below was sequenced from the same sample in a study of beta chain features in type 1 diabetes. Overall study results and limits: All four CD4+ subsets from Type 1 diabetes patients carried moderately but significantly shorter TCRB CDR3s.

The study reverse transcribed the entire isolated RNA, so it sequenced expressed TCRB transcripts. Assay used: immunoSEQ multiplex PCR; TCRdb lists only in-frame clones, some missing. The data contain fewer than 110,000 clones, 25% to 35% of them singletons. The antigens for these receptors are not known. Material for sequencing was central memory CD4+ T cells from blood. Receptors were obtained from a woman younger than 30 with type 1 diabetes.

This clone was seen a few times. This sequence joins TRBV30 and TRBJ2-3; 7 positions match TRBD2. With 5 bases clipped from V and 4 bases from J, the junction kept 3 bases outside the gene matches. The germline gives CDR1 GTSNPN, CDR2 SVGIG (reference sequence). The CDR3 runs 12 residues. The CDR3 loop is CAWASGSDTQYF. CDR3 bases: TGTGCCTGGGCTAGCGGATCAGATACGCAGTATTTT.

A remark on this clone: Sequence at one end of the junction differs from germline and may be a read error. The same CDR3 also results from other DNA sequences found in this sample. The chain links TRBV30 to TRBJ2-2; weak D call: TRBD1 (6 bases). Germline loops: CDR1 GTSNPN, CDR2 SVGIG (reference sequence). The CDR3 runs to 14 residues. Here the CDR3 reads CAWIRQANTGELFF. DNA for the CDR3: TGCGCCTGGATTCGACAGGCGAACACCGGGGAGCTGTTTTTT.

Here the CDR3 reads CASRAQGPPRPGNTIYF. The CDR3, as DNA: TGCGCCAGCAGGGCACAGGGACCCCCTCGCCCTGGAAACACCATATATTTT. V gene TRBV10-2 combines with J gene TRBJ1-3, with D possibly being TRBD1 (6 bases). The CDR3 runs 17 residues. The germline gives CDR1 WSHSY, CDR2 SAAADI. V lost 6 bases, J lost 2 bases, and 20 bases lay in between.

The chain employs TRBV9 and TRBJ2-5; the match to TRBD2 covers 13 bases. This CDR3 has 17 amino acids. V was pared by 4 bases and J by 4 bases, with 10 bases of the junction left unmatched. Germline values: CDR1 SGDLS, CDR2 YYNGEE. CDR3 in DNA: TGTGCCAGCAGCCCGGGACTAGCGGGGAACCCCTCAGAGACCCAGTACTTC. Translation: CASSPGLAGNPSETQYF.

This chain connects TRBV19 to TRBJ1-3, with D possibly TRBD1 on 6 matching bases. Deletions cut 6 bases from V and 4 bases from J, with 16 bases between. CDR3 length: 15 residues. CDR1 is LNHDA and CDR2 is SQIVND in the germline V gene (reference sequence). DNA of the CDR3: TGTGCCAGTAGCTTTGGGGGGGCGGCAGGAAACACCATATATTTT. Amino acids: CASSFGGAAGNTIYF.

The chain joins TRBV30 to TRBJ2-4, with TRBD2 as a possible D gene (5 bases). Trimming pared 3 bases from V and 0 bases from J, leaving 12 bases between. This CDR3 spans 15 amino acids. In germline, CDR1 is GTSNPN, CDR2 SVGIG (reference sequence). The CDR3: CAWSGVRLAKNIQYF. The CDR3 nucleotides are TGTGCCTGGAGCGGGGTCCGCCTAGCCAAAAACATTCAGTACTTC. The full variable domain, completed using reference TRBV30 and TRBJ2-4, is SQTIHQWPATLVQPVGSPLSLECTVEGTSNPNLYWYRQAAGRGLQLLFYSVGIGQISSEVPQNLSASRPQDRQFILSSKKLLLSDSGFYLCAWSGVRLAKNIQYFGAGTRLSVL.

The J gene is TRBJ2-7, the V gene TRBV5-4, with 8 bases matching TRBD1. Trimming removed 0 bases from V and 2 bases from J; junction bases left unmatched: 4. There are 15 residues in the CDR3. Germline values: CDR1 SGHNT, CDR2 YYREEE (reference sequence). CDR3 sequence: CASSLAGTGAYEQYF. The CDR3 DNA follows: TGTGCCAGCAGCTTGGCTGGGACAGGAGCCTACGAGCAGTACTTC.

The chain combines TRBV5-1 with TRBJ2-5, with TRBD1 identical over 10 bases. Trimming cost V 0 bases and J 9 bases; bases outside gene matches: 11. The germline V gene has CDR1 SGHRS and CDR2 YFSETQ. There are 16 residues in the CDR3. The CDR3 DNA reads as TGCGCCAGCAGCTTGGGCCGGGACAGGGGTGTTTCGGCCCAGTACTTC. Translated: CASSLGRDRGVSAQYF.

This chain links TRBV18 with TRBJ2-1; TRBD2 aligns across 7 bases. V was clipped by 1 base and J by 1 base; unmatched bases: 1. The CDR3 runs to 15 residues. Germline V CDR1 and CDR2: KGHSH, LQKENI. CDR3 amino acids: CASSPQRESYNEQFF. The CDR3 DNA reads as TGTGCCAGCTCACCACAGCGGGAATCCTACAATGAGCAGTTCTTC.

This CDR3 reads CASSLARGGNNEQFF. CDR3 coding DNA: TGTGCCAGCAGCTTGGCCCGGGGGGGGAACAATGAGCAGTTCTTC. The rearrangement uses TRBV11-3 and TRBJ2-1; 8 bases are shared with TRBD2. The CDR3 has 15 residues. Trimming took 3 bases from V and 5 from J; bases not matched to a gene: 6. Germline CDR1 SGHNT, CDR2 YENEEA.

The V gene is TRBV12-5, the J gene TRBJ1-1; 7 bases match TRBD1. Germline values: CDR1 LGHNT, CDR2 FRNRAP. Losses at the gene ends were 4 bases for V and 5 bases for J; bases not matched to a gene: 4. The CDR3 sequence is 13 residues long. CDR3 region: CASGYQGGTEAFF. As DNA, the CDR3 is TGTGCTAGTGGTTATCAGGGGGGAACTGAAGCTTTCTTT. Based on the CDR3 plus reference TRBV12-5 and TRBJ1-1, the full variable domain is DARVTQTPRHKVTEMGQEVTMRCQPILGHNTVFWYRQTMMQGLELLAYFRNRAPLDDSGMPKDRFSAEMPDATLATLKIQPSEPRDSAVYFCASGYQGGTEAFFGQGTRLTVV.

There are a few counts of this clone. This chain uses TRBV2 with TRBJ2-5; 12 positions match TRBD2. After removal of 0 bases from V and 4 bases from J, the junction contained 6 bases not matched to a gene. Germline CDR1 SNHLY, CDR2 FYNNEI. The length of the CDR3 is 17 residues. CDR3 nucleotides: TGTGCCAGCAGTGAAGCGCGTCTAGCGGGAGGGCCAGAGACCCAGTACTTC. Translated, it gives CASSEARLAGGPETQYF.

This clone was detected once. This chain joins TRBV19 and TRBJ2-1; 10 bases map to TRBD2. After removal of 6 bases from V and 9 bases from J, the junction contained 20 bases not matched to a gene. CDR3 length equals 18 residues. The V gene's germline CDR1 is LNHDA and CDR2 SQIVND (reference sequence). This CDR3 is CASSRRTSGDILQAEQFF. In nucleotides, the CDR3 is TGTGCCAGTAGCAGAAGGACTAGCGGAGACATACTACAAGCTGAGCAGTTCTTC. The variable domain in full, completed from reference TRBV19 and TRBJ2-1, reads DGGITQSPKYLFRKEGQNVTLSCEQNLNHDAMYWYRQDPGQGLRLIYYSQIVNDFQKGDIAEGYSVSREKKESFPLTVTSAQKNPTAFYLCASSRRTSGDILQAEQFFGPGTRLTVL.

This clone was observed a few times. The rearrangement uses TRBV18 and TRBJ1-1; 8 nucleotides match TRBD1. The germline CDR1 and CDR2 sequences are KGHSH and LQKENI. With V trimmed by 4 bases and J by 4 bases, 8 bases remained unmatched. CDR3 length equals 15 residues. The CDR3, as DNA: TGTGCCAGCTCACTAATGACAGGGGAGTCCACTGAAGCTTTCTTT. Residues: CASSLMTGESTEAFF. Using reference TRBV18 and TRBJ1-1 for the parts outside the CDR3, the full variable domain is NAGVMQNPRHLVRRRGQEARLRCSPMKGHSHVYWYRQLPEEGLKFMVYLQKENIIDESGMPKERFSAEFPKEGPSILRIQQVVRGDSAAYFCASSLMTGESTEAFFGQGTRLTVV.

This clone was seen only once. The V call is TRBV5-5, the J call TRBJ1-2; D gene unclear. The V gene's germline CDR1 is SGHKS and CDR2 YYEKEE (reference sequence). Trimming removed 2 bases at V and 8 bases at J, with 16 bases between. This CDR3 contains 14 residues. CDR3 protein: CASSFSVTVGGYTF. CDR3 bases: TGTGCCAGCAGCTTTAGTGTCACAGTGGGCGGCTACACCTTC.

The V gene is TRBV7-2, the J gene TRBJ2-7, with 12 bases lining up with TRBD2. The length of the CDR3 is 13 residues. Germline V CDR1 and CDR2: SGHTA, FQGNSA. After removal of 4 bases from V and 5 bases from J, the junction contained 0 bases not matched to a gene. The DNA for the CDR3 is TGTGCCAGCAGCTGGACTAGCGGGAACGAGCAGTACTTC. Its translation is CASSWTSGNEQYF.

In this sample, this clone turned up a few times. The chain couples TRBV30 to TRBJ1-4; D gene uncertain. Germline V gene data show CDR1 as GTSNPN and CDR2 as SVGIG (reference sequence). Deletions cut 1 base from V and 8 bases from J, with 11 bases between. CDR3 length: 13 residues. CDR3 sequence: CAWSGTHGEKLFF. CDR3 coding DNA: TGTGCCTGGAGTGGGACTCATGGGGAAAAACTGTTTTTT.

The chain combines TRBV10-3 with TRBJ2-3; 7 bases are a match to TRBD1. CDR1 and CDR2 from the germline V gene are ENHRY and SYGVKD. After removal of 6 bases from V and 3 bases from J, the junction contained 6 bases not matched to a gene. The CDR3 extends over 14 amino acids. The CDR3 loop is CAISRDSSTDTQYF. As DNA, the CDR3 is TGTGCCATCAGCCGGGACAGCTCTACAGATACGCAGTATTTT.

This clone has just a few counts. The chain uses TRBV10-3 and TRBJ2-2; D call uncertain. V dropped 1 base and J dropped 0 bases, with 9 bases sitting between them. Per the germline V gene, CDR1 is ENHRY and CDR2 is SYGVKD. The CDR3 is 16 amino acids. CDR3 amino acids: CAISELVYSNTGELFF. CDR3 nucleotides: TGTGCCATCAGTGAGTTGGTCTACTCGAACACCGGGGAGCTGTTTTTT.

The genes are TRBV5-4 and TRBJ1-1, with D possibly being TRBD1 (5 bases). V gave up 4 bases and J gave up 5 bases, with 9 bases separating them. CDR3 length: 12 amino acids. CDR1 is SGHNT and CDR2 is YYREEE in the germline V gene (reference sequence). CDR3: CASSRGGTEAFF. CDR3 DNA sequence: TGTGCCAGCAGCCGGGGGGGGACTGAAGCTTTCTTT.